The rows below give T cell receptor beta chains drawn from one sample of a study of blood T cell repertoires in COVID-19. The table came from immunoSEQ multiplex PCR; TCRdb's copy has only in-frame clones and leaves some out. The sample shows 150,000 to 180,000 clones, about four fifths of them seen only once. The sequenced sample was peripheral blood. The receptors here all came from a woman aged 55-75 years with acute or convalescent COVID-19. Both conserved end residues are part of each CDR3. D genes are given only for firm matches. Where a row states a size, it is once, few, many or the class of an expanded clone; other rows omit it.

abundance: .; v_gene: TRBV19; d_gene: .; j_gene: TRBJ1-5; CDR3aa: CASSPRDNQPQHF; CDR3nt: TGTGCCAGTAGCCCACGGGACAATCAGCCCCAGCATTTT
abundance: .; v_gene: TRBV2; d_gene: TRBD2; j_gene: TRBJ2-2; CDR3aa: CASGGGTPNTGELFF; CDR3nt: TGTGCCAGCGGGGGGGGGACCCCGAACACCGGGGAGCTGTTTTTT
abundance: .; v_gene: TRBV6-4; d_gene: .; j_gene: TRBJ1-2; CDR3aa: CASSDSNFGVPTF; CDR3nt: TGTGCCAGCAGTGACTCGAATTTCGGGGTCCCCACCTTC
abundance: .; v_gene: TRBV6-2/TRBV6-3; d_gene: .; j_gene: TRBJ2-7; CDR3aa: CASSTGLQVSYEQYF; CDR3nt: TGTGCCAGCAGTACGGGACTGCAAGTTTCCTACGAGCAGTACTTC
abundance: few; v_gene: TRBV30; d_gene: .; j_gene: TRBJ1-2; CDR3aa: CAWFTPYGYTF; CDR3nt: TGTGCCTGGTTCACTCCGTATGGCTACACCTTC
abundance: once; v_gene: TRBV5-5; d_gene: TRBD1; j_gene: TRBJ1-5; CDR3aa: CASSTTGDQPQHF; CDR3nt: TGTGCCAGCAGCACTACAGGGGATCAGCCCCAGCATTTT
abundance: .; v_gene: TRBV10-3; d_gene: .; j_gene: TRBJ1-1; CDR3aa: CAISESAGTINTEAFF; CDR3nt: TGTGCCATCAGTGAGTCGGCTGGGACAATAAACACTGAAGCTTTCTTT
abundance: many; v_gene: TRBV4-1; d_gene: .; j_gene: TRBJ1-6; CDR3aa: CASSQDAGSSYNSPLHF; CDR3nt: TGCGCCAGCAGCCAAGACGCAGGTAGCTCCTATAATTCACCCCTCCACTTT
abundance: .; v_gene: TRBV7-2; d_gene: .; j_gene: TRBJ1-5; CDR3aa: CASSFGGTSNQPQHF; CDR3nt: TGTGCCAGCAGCTTCGGGGGGACGAGCAATCAGCCCCAGCATTTT
abundance: .; v_gene: TRBV6-5; d_gene: .; j_gene: TRBJ1-1; CDR3aa: CASSYGHLTEAFF; CDR3nt: TGTGCCAGCAGTTACGGGCACCTAACTGAAGCTTTCTTT
abundance: .; v_gene: TRBV7-9; d_gene: .; j_gene: TRBJ1-3; CDR3aa: CASSSLSRGGNTIYF; CDR3nt: TGTGCCAGCAGCTCGCTCTCTCGGGGGGGAAACACCATATATTTT
abundance: .; v_gene: TRBV27; d_gene: TRBD1; j_gene: TRBJ1-2; CDR3aa: CASSLLPGQGPNYGYTF; CDR3nt: TGTGCCAGCAGTCTCTTACCGGGACAGGGGCCGAACTATGGCTACACCTTC
abundance: .; v_gene: TRBV6-1; d_gene: .; j_gene: TRBJ1-1; CDR3aa: CASSDRTGPTEAFF; CDR3nt: TGTGCCAGCAGTGATAGAACAGGGCCCACTGAAGCTTTCTTT
abundance: .; v_gene: TRBV19; d_gene: .; j_gene: TRBJ2-2; CDR3aa: CASSIRPNTGELFF; CDR3nt: TGTGCCAGTAGTATCAGGCCAAACACCGGGGAGCTGTTTTTT
abundance: .; v_gene: TRBV7-8; d_gene: .; j_gene: TRBJ1-2; CDR3aa: CASSENRDTVLSYGYTF; CDR3nt: TGTGCCAGCAGCGAGAACAGGGACACCGTCTTAAGCTATGGCTACACCTTC